This T cell receptor beta chain originates from a study of blood T cell repertoires in COVID-19. Study-level information: Samples representing acute and convalescent COVID-19 were sourced from the United States, Italy and Spain.

In the authors' workflow: Reference gene primers were amplified, and this amplification served to estimate nucleated cell counts. Clones were sequenced by immunoSEQ multiplex PCR, and TCRdb holds only the in-frame ones, with some missing. The V and J calls and clone size were taken over from that table, and D and trimming were inferred from the DNA. This sample has just over 90,000 clones, with 70% to 90% found just once. The V segment lost 4 bases and the J segment 8 bases; nucleotides outside the gene matches: 7. There are 13 residues in the CDR3. Germline CDR1 SGHNT, CDR2 YYREEE (reference sequence).

The rearrangement joins TRBV5-4 to TRBJ1-2; TRBD1 agrees at 8 bases. The TCR sequence derives from a woman of 80 years or more with acute or convalescent COVID-19. The sequenced sample was peripheral blood. The chain's CDR3 is CASSTWTGTGYTF. In DNA form, the CDR3 reads TGTGCCAGCAGCACCTGGACAGGGACCGGCTACACCTTC.